The rows below give T cell receptor beta chains drawn from one sample of a study of response to subunit inactivated influenza vaccine. TCRdb processed the RT-PCR reads anew with MiXCR; each CDR3 protein has one entry. The table includes about 800,000 distinct CDR3 sequences, 21% detected once. Sample: PBMCs from blood, taken more than 4 days after vaccination. The receptors were gathered from a man between 50 and 59 years old who received an inactivated influenza vaccine. Each CDR3 is given with its conserved first and last residue. A D gene is named only where the DNA matches it firmly. A clone size is listed for some rows: how often the clone was seen (once, few, many), or a class if it is expanded.

D: TRBD2
size: few
V: TRBV4-3
J: TRBJ2-5
DNA: TGCGCCAGCAGTCCCCTTGCGGGGGGGATGCAAGAGACCCAGTACTTC
CDR3: CASSPLAGGMQETQYF

D: TRBD2
size: -
V: TRBV9
J: TRBJ2-5
DNA: TGTGCCAGCAGCGCCGGACTAGAGCTTAAGACCCAGTACTTC
CDR3: CASSAGLELKTQYF

D: -
size: once
V: TRBV29-1
J: TRBJ2-2
DNA: TGCAGCTTCATATCGGGAACCGGGGAGCTGTTTTTT
CDR3: CSFISGTGELFF

D: TRBD1
size: -
V: TRBV12-3/TRBV12-4
J: TRBJ2-7
DNA: TGTGCCAGCAGTTCCAGGACAGGGGGAACCTACGAGCAGTACTTC
CDR3: CASSSRTGGTYEQYF

D: TRBD2
size: -
V: TRBV19
J: TRBJ2-1
DNA: TGTGCCAGTACCCGAGAATTAGCGGGAGGGCCCCGCTACAATGAGCAGTTCTTC
CDR3: CASTRELAGGPRYNEQFF

D: -
size: few
V: TRBV7-9
J: TRBJ2-5
DNA: TGTGCCAGCAGCTTAGCTAGCGGAAATAAAGAGACCCAGTACTTC
CDR3: CASSLASGNKETQYF

D: -
size: few
V: TRBV5-1
J: TRBJ2-5
DNA: TGCGCCAGCAGCTGGGAGGGACAGACAGGACGAGAGACCCAGTACTTC
CDR3: CASSWEGQTGRETQYF

D: -
size: -
V: TRBV6-2/TRBV6-3
J: TRBJ2-2
DNA: TGTGCCAGCAGTTACGGGCTTGACACCGGGGAGCTGTTTTTT
CDR3: CASSYGLDTGELFF

D: -
size: few
V: TRBV19
J: TRBJ1-5
DNA: TGTGCCAGTAGTATTTCTGATGGGGGTTGGGGCAATCAGCCCCAGCATTTT
CDR3: CASSISDGGWGNQPQHF

D: -
size: -
V: TRBV12-3/TRBV12-4
J: TRBJ2-5
DNA: TGTGCCAGCAATCCGGAGGGGGCGGGGAACCAAGAGACCCAGTACTTC
CDR3: CASNPEGAGNQETQYF

D: -
size: -
V: TRBV30
J: TRBJ2-7
DNA: TGTGCCGGCCTCAGTAGGTCCTACGAGCAGTACTTC
CDR3: CAGLSRSYEQYF

D: -
size: few
V: TRBV10-3
J: TRBJ2-1
DNA: TGTGCCATTCAGGGTTCTGGGGATGAGCAGTTCTTC
CDR3: CAIQGSGDEQFF

D: TRBD1
size: -
V: TRBV2
J: TRBJ1-2
DNA: TGTGCCAGCAGGTACCTCGCGGGACAGGCCTATGGCTACACCTTC
CDR3: CASRYLAGQAYGYTF

D: -
size: few
V: TRBV11-2
J: TRBJ2-5
DNA: TGTGCCAGCAACCTTGGGGCCGTAGAGACCCAGTACTTC
CDR3: CASNLGAVETQYF

D: TRBD2
size: few
V: TRBV5-1
J: TRBJ2-1
DNA: TGCGCCAGCAGCTTGGAGGCGGGGGGAAGTGAGCAGTTCTTC
CDR3: CASSLEAGGSEQFF

D: TRBD2
size: few
V: TRBV7-8
J: TRBJ2-7
DNA: TGTGCCAGCAGCTTTATTGGCGGGAGAGGTTACGAGCAGTACTTC
CDR3: CASSFIGGRGYEQYF

D: TRBD1
size: few
V: TRBV10-3
J: TRBJ2-7
DNA: TGTGCCATCAGGGGGACAGGGGGTGAAATCTACGAGCAGTACTTC
CDR3: CAIRGTGGEIYEQYF

D: -
size: -
V: TRBV10-3
J: TRBJ1-5
DNA: TGTGCCATCAGTGAGTCGGAAGGCGGCAATCAGCCCCAGCATTTT
CDR3: CAISESEGGNQPQHF

D: TRBD1
size: -
V: TRBV6-2/TRBV6-3
J: TRBJ1-1
DNA: TGTGCCAGCAGTTTCCCGGACAGGGGAGCTTTCTTT
CDR3: CASSFPDRGAFF

D: TRBD1
size: many
V: TRBV20-1
J: TRBJ2-3
DNA: TGCAGTGCTAGTTATTTAGGACAGGGGGCTTTTACAGATACGCAGTATTTT
CDR3: CSASYLGQGAFTDTQYF

D: -
size: few
V: TRBV9
J: TRBJ2-4
DNA: TGTGCCAGCAGCGTTGGAAGCCCCGGGGACATTCAGTACTTC
CDR3: CASSVGSPGDIQYF

D: -
size: many
V: TRBV15
J: TRBJ2-5
DNA: TGTGCCACCAGCAGAGATCCCGGGGAAGAGACCCAGTACTTC
CDR3: CATSRDPGEETQYF

D: TRBD2
size: few
V: TRBV11-2
J: TRBJ2-5
DNA: TGTGCCAGCAGCTCGCGTAGCGGGAGGCGGGAGACCCAGTACTTC
CDR3: CASSSRSGRRETQYF

D: -
size: many
V: TRBV12-3/TRBV12-4
J: TRBJ2-2
DNA: TGTGCCAGCACGCGGGCCGGGGAGCTGTTTTTT
CDR3: CASTRAGELFF